This TCR beta chain was recovered during a study of molecular identifiers for immune sequencing clone quantification. Study summary: Replicate RNA came from 20,000 or 100,000 naive CD8 cells and was split five ways, and four parts were sequenced.

This clonotype came up many times. Libraries from naive CD8 cells were generated from about 20,000 to 1,000,000 sorted cells (with 10%, 30% or 50% RNA). This CDR3 is 17 amino acids long. CDR1 is SGHRS, CDR2 YFSETQ, per germline. The V gene end was trimmed by 6 bases and the J gene end by 0 bases; junction bases not matched to a gene: 10. With listed TCR primers and previously described methods, bulk TCR libraries were prepared. TCRdb fed the PCR reads into MiXCR, producing one record per CDR3 protein. The table shows roughly 300,000 distinct CDR3 sequences, with 24% occurring only once. The sequencing sample was made of naive CD8+ T cells from blood, with Jurkat cell RNA spiked in. Subset of the sample: FACS-sorted CD8+CD4-CCR7+CD45RA+ naive T cells. This receptor was obtained from a human donor in good health. Some libraries in this study had Jurkat cell RNA spiked in. The chain uses TRBV5-1 and TRBJ2-2; TRBD2 matches 8 bases. CDR3 sequence reads: CASKLADPNPNTGELFF. CDR3 in DNA: TGCGCCAGCAAACTAGCGGACCCAAACCCGAACACCGGGGAGCTGTTTTTT.